The T cell receptor (beta chain) under discussion was sequenced for a study of siplizumab effects on memory and regulatory T cells. Overall study results and limits: Most alloreactive clones went unmapped to unstimulated subsets; only a minor fraction mapped. Alloreactive sequences that could be traced to unstimulated CD4+ memory cells showed a significant reduction under siplizumab. For siplizumab cultures, the suppressive function of their proliferating Tregs was not confirmed.

Profiling relied on immunoSEQ multiplex PCR, and the TCRdb table lists in-frame clones only, not all of them. The sample has tens of thousands of clones; just over 90% are singletons. Germline assignment: CDR1 SQVTM and CDR2 ANQGSEA. The CDR3 has 14 residues. V shed 4 bases and J shed 6 bases, with 18 bases lying between them. In regard to this clone: The antigen is unknown.

The chain links TRBV29-1 to TRBJ1-2, with D possibly being TRBD1 (5 bases). The source is a human donor in good health. Source material: CD8+ T cells sorted from blood. The CDR3 sequence is CSVVRGGARNGYTF. CDR3 in DNA: TGCAGCGTTGTCCGCGGGGGTGCGAGGAATGGCTACACCTTC. The whole variable domain, filled in from reference TRBV29-1 and TRBJ1-2, reads SAVISQKPSRDICQRGTSLTIQCQVDSQVTMMFWYRQQPGQSLTLIATANQGSEATYESGFVIDKFPISRPNLTFSTLTVSNMSPEDSSIYLCSVVRGGARNGYTFGSGTRLTVV.